The 8 T cell receptor beta chains reported below all come from one sample, sequenced in a study of blood T cell repertoires in COVID-19. TCRdb's copy holds only in-frame clones and misses some; the assay was immunoSEQ multiplex PCR. The repertoire holds over 110,000 clones, with around 90% as singletons. The sequencing input was peripheral blood. The source is a woman between 45 and 65 years old with acute or convalescent COVID-19.

The rearrangement uses TRBV7-9 and TRBJ2-5; 9 positions match TRBD2. This CDR3 contains 14 residues. V shed 10 bases and J 2 bases; nucleotides not matched to a gene: 8. The germline CDR1 and CDR2 sequences are SEHNR and FQNEAQ (reference sequence). CDR3 amino acids: CATGGAGGQETQYF. CDR3 nucleotides: TGTGCCACCGGAGGGGCGGGGGGGCAAGAGACCCAGTACTTC.

V and J are TRBV14 and TRBJ1-1; TRBD1 matches 8 bases. After removal of 0 bases from V and 2 bases from J, the junction contained 5 bases not matched to a gene. This CDR3 is 16 amino acids long. CDR1 is SGHDN, CDR2 FVKESK, per germline. CDR3 residues: CASSQEGRGRNTEAFF. In DNA, the CDR3 is TGTGCCAGCAGCCAAGAGGGCAGGGGGCGCAACACTGAAGCTTTCTTT.

The chain carries TRBV12-3 or TRBV12-4 and TRBJ2-7; D remains unclear. The CDR3 length is 12 residues. Between the trimmed V and J ends, which lost 2 bases and 5 bases, there was a span of 7 bases. CDR3 sequence (DNA): TGTGCCAGCAGTTTAATACCAGACGAGCAGTACTTC. This encodes CASSLIPDEQYF.

This clone has only a few counts. The CDR3: CASSVSLNTEAFF. In nucleotides, the CDR3 is TGTGCCAGCAGCGTATCTCTGAACACTGAAGCTTTCTTT. The chain is built from TRBV9 and TRBJ1-1; D remains unclear. V was pared by 1 base and J by 0 bases, with 4 bases between. The CDR3 runs to 13 residues. Germline loops: CDR1 SGDLS, CDR2 YYNGEE.

The chain has TRBV4-1 and TRBJ1-5; TRBD1 is a possible D gene (5 bases). V was clipped by 0 bases and J by 9 bases, with 12 bases between them. The CDR3 totals 14 residues. The germline gives CDR1 MGHRA, CDR2 YSYEKL. CDR3 DNA: TGCGCCAGCAGCCAAGACAGGGTGCAAGGGCCCCAGCATTTT. It yields the protein CASSQDRVQGPQHF.

The V gene is TRBV10-3, the J gene TRBJ1-1, with D hard to call. The germline CDR1 and CDR2 sequences are ENHRY and SYGVKD. V was trimmed by 7 bases and J by 0 bases, leaving 9 bases between them. This CDR3 spans 13 amino acids. The CDR3 DNA sequence: TGTGCCATCACGAGGGAAGTGAACACTGAAGCTTTCTTT. The encoded protein is CAITREVNTEAFF.

This chain uses TRBV4-1 with TRBJ2-3; D is uncertain. The V gene lost 0 bases and the J gene lost 0 bases, with 7 bases spanning the gap. Germline CDR1 is MGHRA and CDR2 is YSYEKL. The CDR3 consists of 15 residues. The chain's CDR3 is CASSQDTVSTDTQYF. As DNA, the CDR3 is TGCGCCAGCAGCCAAGACACGGTTAGCACAGATACGCAGTATTTT.

The genes are TRBV3-1 (or the pseudogene TRBV3-2) and TRBJ1-1; D might be TRBD1 (5 bases). Trimming pared 4 bases from V and 1 base from J, leaving 10 bases between. The V gene's germline CDR1 is LGHDT and CDR2 YNNKEL (reference sequence). The CDR3 is made up of 14 amino acids. The CDR3 DNA follows: TGTGCCAGCAGCCTCCAGGGTAGGAACACTGAAGCTTTCTTT. It yields the protein CASSLQGRNTEAFF.